The source of this T cell receptor (beta chain) is a study of CD8+ T cells in alopecia areata. The treatment here: oral pan-JAK inhibitor, 5-10 mg twice daily. Per the germline V gene, CDR1 is LGHNA and CDR2 is YNFKEQ. The CDR3 spans 16 residues. With V trimmed by 4 bases and J by 4 bases, 7 bases remained unmatched. Reverse transcribed after extraction, RNA yielded cDNA as the sequencing template. Data came from immunoSEQ multiplex PCR; TCRdb stores just in-frame clones and leaves some out. The sample includes 210,000 or so clones, over 60% seen only once; the top ten take 1% to 1.5%. Sequencing used CD4+ T cells sorted from blood, obtained between weeks 43 and 45, from a patient treated with tofacitinib. V gene TRBV4-2 combines with J gene TRBJ2-3; 11 positions match TRBD1. The sequence was collected from a human donor with alopecia areata. The CDR3 loop is CASSLTAGQGADTQYF. Written as DNA, the CDR3 is TGTGCCAGCAGCCTCACGGCGGGACAGGGGGCAGATACGCAGTATTTT.